These T cell receptor beta chains were read from a single sample in a study of blood T cell repertoires in COVID-19. The table came from immunoSEQ multiplex PCR; TCRdb's copy has only in-frame clones and leaves some out. The sample shows more than 300,000 clones, roughly 89% of them seen only once. The specimen sequenced was peripheral blood. These receptor sequences come from a middle-aged woman with COVID-19, enrolled during active disease. The CDR3 runs from the conserved cysteine through the conserved F or W. A D gene is named only where the DNA matches it firmly.

V gene: TRBV5-7
J gene: TRBJ2-1
D gene: .
CDR3 DNA: TGTGCCAGCATTTGTGCTCCGGACTTAAGTTCCTACAATGAGCAGTTCTTC
CDR3 protein: CASICAPDLSSYNEQFF

V gene: TRBV11-2
J gene: TRBJ2-7
D gene: TRBD1
CDR3 DNA: TGTGCCAGCAGCCAACGACAGGGTCGGAACCACGAGCAGTACTTC
CDR3 protein: CASSQRQGRNHEQYF

V gene: TRBV19
J gene: TRBJ1-1
D gene: TRBD1
CDR3 DNA: TGTGCCAGTAGTCCTGACGGACAGGCTGGGGTAGCTTTCTTT
CDR3 protein: CASSPDGQAGVAFF

V gene: TRBV2
J gene: TRBJ1-6
D gene: .
CDR3 DNA: TGTGCCAGCAGTGAAAAGCGGGCCTTTAATTCACCCCTCCACTTT
CDR3 protein: CASSEKRAFNSPLHF

V gene: TRBV3-1/TRBV3-2
J gene: TRBJ1-2
D gene: .
CDR3 DNA: TGTGCCAGCAGCCAAGTTGGAGGGTCTACTAACTATGGCTACACCTTC
CDR3 protein: CASSQVGGSTNYGYTF

V gene: TRBV19
J gene: TRBJ1-6
D gene: .
CDR3 DNA: TGTGCCAGTAGTTCTACAGGAACTACCTATAATTCACCCCTCCACTTT
CDR3 protein: CASSSTGTTYNSPLHF

V gene: TRBV10-3
J gene: TRBJ2-3
D gene: TRBD1
CDR3 DNA: TGTGCCATCAGCGTTTTAACAGGGGCCCCCACAGATACGCAGTATTTT
CDR3 protein: CAISVLTGAPTDTQYF

V gene: TRBV28
J gene: TRBJ1-1
D gene: .
CDR3 DNA: TGTGCCAGCAGTTTTCCGTACGGCACTGAAGCTTTCTTT
CDR3 protein: CASSFPYGTEAFF

V gene: TRBV2
J gene: TRBJ2-3
D gene: TRBD2
CDR3 DNA: TGTGCCAGCTACCTTACTAGCGGAGGCACAGATACGCAGTATTTT
CDR3 protein: CASYLTSGGTDTQYF

V gene: TRBV6-4
J gene: TRBJ1-2
D gene: .
CDR3 DNA: TGTGCCAGCAGTGACGGGGGACAAGGCTACACCTTC
CDR3 protein: CASSDGGQGYTF

V gene: TRBV14
J gene: TRBJ2-1
D gene: TRBD2
CDR3 DNA: TGTGCCAGCAACCTAGCGGGAGTCTCCTACAATGAGCAGTTCTTC
CDR3 protein: CASNLAGVSYNEQFF

V gene: TRBV9
J gene: TRBJ1-4
D gene: TRBD1
CDR3 DNA: TGTGCCAGCAGCACGTCAGGGGGCTCAAATGAAAAACTGTTTTTT
CDR3 protein: CASSTSGGSNEKLFF

V gene: TRBV12-5
J gene: TRBJ1-1
D gene: .
CDR3 DNA: TGTGCTAGTGGTCCGGGGGGGGCCGCTGAAGCTTTCTTT
CDR3 protein: CASGPGGAAEAFF

V gene: TRBV18
J gene: TRBJ2-1
D gene: TRBD1
CDR3 DNA: TGTGCCAGCTCCCCACGACAGGGGGCTTACAATGAGCAGTTCTTC
CDR3 protein: CASSPRQGAYNEQFF

V gene: TRBV7-2
J gene: TRBJ1-4
D gene: .
CDR3 DNA: TGTGCCAGCAGCTTTTATCCCGCGAATAATGAAAAACTGTTTTTT
CDR3 protein: CASSFYPANNEKLFF

V gene: TRBV7-3
J gene: TRBJ2-7
D gene: TRBD1
CDR3 DNA: TGTGCCAGCAGCTTAAACAGGGGCAACGAGCAGTACTTC
CDR3 protein: CASSLNRGNEQYF

V gene: TRBV28
J gene: TRBJ2-2
D gene: .
CDR3 DNA: TGTGCCAGCAGACCGGGGAACACCGGGGAGCTGTTTTTT
CDR3 protein: CASRPGNTGELFF